Sequencing of this T cell receptor beta chain was carried out in a study of Graves' ophthalmopathy and Graves' hyperthyroidism. As the template, RNA transcripts were used to amplify TCR beta CDR3 regions. Amplification began with first-round RT-PCR using HTBI primers, then second-round multiplex PCR was performed. Using its own MiXCR run on the multiplex PCR reads, TCRdb lists one record per CDR3 protein. The sample includes about 620,000 distinct CDR3 sequences, around a fifth of them seen just once. The table lists this clonotype with many counts. CDR1 and CDR2 from the germline V gene are SQVTM and ANQGSEA. Trimming shortened V by 6 bases and J by 0 bases, and 9 bases separated the two germline ends. There are 13 residues in the CDR3. Lactation, pregnancy, uncontrolled infections and other autoimmune diseases were all grounds for excluding patients.

The V and J genes are TRBV29-1 and TRBJ1-5, with unresolved D. The sequence was obtained from a woman under 30 with stable Graves' hyperthyroidism. Some clones in this sample may be carry-over from other donors' samples. Sequenced sample: peripheral blood. The CDR3 bases are TGCAGCGTAGGAGGGAATAGCAATCAGCCCCAGCATTTT. Amino acid sequence: CSVGGNSNQPQHF.